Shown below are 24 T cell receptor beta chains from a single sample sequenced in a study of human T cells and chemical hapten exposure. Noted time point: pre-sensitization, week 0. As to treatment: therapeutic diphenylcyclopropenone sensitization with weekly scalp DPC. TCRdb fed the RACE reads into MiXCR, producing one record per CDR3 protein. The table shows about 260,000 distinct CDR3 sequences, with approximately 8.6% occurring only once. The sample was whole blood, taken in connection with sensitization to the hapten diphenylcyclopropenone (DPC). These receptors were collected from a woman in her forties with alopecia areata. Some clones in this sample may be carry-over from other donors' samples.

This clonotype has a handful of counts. The CDR3 here is CSARTGTGYNEQFF. The CDR3 DNA sequence: TGCAGTGCTAGAACCGGGACAGGCTACAATGAGCAGTTCTTC. The chain carries TRBV20-1 and TRBJ2-1; 8 nucleotides agree with TRBD1. Germline values: CDR1 DFQATT, CDR2 SNEGSKA (reference sequence). The CDR3 extends over 14 amino acids. Germline trimming cut 2 bases from V and 3 bases from J; bases unmatched to any gene: 3.

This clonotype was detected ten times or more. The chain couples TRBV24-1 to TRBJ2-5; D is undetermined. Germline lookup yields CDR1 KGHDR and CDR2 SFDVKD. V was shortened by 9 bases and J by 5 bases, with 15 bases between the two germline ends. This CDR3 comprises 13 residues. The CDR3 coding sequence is TGTGCCACCGGGCACCGAAAGGAGGAGACCCAGTACTTC. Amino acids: CATGHRKEETQYF.

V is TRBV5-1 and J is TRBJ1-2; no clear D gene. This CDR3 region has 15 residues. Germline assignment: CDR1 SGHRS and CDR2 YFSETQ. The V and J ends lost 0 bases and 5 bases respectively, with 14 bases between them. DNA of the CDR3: TGCGCCAGCAGCTTGGTTGCGGGATCGGGTTATGGCTACACCTTC. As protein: CASSLVAGSGYGYTF.

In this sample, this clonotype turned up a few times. In nucleotides, the CDR3 is TGTGCCAGCAGTGAAGCGCCGTCAGGACTAGCGGGGACCGGGGAGCTGTTTTTT. This sequence encodes CASSEAPSGLAGTGELFF. The chain recombines TRBV2 with TRBJ2-2; the match to TRBD2 covers 12 bases. There are 18 residues in the CDR3. Germline V gives CDR1 SNHLY, CDR2 FYNNEI. Trimming at V came to 0 bases and at J to 5 bases, leaving 7 bases not matched to a gene.

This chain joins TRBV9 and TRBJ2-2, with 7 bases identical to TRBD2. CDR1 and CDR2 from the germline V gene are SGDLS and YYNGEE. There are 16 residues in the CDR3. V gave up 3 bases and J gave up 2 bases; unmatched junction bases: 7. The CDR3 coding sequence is TGTGCCAGCAGCGCGGCGGGACTACTCAACACCGGGGAGCTGTTTTTT. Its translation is CASSAAGLLNTGELFF.

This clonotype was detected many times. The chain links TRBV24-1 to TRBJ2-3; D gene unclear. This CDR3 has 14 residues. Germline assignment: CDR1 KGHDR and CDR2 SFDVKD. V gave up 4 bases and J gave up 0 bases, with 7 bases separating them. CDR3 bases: TGTGCCACCAGTGACCCGACTAGCACAGATACGCAGTATTTT. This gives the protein CATSDPTSTDTQYF.

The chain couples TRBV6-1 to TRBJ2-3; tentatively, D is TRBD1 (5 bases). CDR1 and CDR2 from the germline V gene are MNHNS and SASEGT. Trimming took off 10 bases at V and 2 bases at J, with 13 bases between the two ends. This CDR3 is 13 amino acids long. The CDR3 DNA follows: TGTGCCACCACGTTAGGGGTCACAGATACGCAGTATTTT. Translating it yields CATTLGVTDTQYF.

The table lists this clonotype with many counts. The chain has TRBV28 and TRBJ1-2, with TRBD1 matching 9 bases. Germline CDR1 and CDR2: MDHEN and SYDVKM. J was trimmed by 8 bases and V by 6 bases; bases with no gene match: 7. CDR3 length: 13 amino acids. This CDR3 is CASSLGTGQGYTF. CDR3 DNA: TGTGCCAGCAGCTTAGGGACAGGGCAAGGCTACACCTTC.

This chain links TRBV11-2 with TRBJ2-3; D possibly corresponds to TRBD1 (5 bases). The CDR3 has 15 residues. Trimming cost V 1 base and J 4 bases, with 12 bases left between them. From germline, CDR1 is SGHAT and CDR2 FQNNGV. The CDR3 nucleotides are TGTGCCAGCAGCTTAGGATGGGGCAAGGCAGATACGCAGTATTTT. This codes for CASSLGWGKADTQYF.

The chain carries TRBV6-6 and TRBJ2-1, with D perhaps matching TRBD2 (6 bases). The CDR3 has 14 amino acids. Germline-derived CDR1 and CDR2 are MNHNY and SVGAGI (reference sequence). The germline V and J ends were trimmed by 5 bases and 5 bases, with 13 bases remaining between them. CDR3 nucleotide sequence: TGTGCCAGCAGTCCAAGGGGAGGCGACAATGAGCAGTTCTTC. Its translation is CASSPRGGDNEQFF.

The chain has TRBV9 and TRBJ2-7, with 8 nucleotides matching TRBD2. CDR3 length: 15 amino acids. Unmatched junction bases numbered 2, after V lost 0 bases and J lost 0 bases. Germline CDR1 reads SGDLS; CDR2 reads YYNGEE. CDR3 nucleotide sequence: TGTGCCAGCAGCGTAGCGGGGACTAGCTCCTACGAGCAGTACTTC. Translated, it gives CASSVAGTSSYEQYF.

DNA of the CDR3: TGTGCCAGCAGTTTTCTAAACTATGGCTACACCTTC. Amino acid sequence: CASSFLNYGYTF. This chain joins TRBV28 and TRBJ1-2; no firm D call. The CDR3 has 12 amino acids. The germline V and J ends were trimmed by 3 bases and 2 bases, with 4 bases remaining between them. The germline CDR1 and CDR2 sequences are MDHEN and SYDVKM.

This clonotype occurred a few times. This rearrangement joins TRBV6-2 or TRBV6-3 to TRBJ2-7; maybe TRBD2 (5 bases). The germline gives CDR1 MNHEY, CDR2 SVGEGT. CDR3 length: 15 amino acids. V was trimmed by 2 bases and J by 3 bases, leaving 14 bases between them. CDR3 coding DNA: TGTGCCAGCAGTTACCCTCACCGAGGGAACTACGAGCAGTACTTC. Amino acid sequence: CASSYPHRGNYEQYF.

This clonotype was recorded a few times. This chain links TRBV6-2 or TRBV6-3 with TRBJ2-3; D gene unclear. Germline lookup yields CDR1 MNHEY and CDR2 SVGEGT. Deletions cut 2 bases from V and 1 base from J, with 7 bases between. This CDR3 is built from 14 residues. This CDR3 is CASSYVSGTDTQYF. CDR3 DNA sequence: TGTGCCAGCAGTTACGTGTCCGGCACAGATACGCAGTATTTT.

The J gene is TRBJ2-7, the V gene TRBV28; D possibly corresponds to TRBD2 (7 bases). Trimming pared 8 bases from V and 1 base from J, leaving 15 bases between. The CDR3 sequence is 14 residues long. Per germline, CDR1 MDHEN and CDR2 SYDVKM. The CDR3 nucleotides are TGTGCCAGCTGGGGGGGGGCCCAGTCCTACGAGCAGTACTTC. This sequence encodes CASWGGAQSYEQYF. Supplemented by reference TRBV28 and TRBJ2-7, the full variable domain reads DVKVTQSSRYLVKRTGEKVFLECVQDMDHENMFWYRQDPGLGLRLIYFSYDVKMKEKGDIPEGYSVSREKKERFSLILESASTNQTSMYLCASWGGAQSYEQYFGPGTRLTVT.

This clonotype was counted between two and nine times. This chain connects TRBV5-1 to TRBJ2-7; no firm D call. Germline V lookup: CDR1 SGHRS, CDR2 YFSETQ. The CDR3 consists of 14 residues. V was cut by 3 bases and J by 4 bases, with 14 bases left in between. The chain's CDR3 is CASSSASGTYEQYF. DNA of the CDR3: TGCGCCAGCAGCTCGGCCTCAGGCACTTACGAGCAGTACTTC.

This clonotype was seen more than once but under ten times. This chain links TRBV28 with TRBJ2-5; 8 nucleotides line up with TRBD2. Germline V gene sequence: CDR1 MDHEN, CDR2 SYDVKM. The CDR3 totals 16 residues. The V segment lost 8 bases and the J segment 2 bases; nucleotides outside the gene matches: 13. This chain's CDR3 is CASGLPSGSGQETQYF. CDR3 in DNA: TGTGCCAGCGGACTTCCGAGCGGGAGCGGGCAAGAGACCCAGTACTTC.

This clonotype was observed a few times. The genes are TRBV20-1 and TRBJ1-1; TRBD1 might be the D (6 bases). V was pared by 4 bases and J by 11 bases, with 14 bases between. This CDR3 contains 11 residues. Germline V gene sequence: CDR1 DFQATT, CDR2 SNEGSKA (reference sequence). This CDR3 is CSAKDSLGAFF. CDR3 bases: TGCAGTGCTAAGGACAGTTTGGGGGCTTTCTTT.

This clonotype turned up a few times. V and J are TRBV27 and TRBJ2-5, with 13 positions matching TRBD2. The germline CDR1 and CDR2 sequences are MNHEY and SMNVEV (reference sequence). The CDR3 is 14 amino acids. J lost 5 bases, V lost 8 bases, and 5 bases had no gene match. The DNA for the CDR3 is TGTGCCAGCGGGGGACTAGCGGGATCGGAGACCCAGTACTTC. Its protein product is CASGGLAGSETQYF.

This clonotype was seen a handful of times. The CDR3 DNA reads as TGTGCCAGCAGCCAAGATCCGTCGGGAGACACCGGGGAGCTGTTTTTT. Its protein is CASSQDPSGDTGELFF. This chain joins TRBV4-2 and TRBJ2-2; weak D call: TRBD2 (6 bases). Trimming stripped 0 bases from V and 3 bases from J, with 11 bases between. This CDR3 is built from 16 residues. Germline CDR1 LGHNA, CDR2 YNFKEQ.

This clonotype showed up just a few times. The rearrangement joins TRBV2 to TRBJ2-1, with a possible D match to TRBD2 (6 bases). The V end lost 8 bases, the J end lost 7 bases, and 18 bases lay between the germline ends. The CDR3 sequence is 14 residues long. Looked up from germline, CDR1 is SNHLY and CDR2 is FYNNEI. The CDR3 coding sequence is TGTGCCAGCGCCGGGACTGGGGTTTGGAATGAGCAGTTCTTC. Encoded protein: CASAGTGVWNEQFF.

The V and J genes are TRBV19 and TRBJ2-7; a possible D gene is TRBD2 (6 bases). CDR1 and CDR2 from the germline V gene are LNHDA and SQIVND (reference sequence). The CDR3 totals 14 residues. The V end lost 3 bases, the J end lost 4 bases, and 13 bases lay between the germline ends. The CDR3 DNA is TGTGCCAGTAGTATCACAGGAGGGCCTTACGAGCAGTACTTC. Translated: CASSITGGPYEQYF. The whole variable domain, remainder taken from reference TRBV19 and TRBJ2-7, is DGGITQSPKYLFRKEGQNVTLSCEQNLNHDAMYWYRQDPGQGLRLIYYSQIVNDFQKGDIAEGYSVSREKKESFPLTVTSAQKNPTAFYLCASSITGGPYEQYFGPGTRLTVT.

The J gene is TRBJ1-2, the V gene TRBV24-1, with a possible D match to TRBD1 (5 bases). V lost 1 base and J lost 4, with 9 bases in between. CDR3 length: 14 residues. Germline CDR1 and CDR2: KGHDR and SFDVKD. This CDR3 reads CATSDLHRPYGYTF. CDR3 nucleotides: TGTGCCACCAGTGATTTACACAGGCCCTATGGCTACACCTTC.

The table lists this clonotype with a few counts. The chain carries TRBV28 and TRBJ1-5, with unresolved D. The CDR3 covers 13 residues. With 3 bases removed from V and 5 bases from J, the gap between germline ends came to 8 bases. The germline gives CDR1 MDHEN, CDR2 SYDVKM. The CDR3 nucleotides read TGTGCCAGCAGTTTCTCGTGGGATCAGCCCCAGCATTTT. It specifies CASSFSWDQPQHF.